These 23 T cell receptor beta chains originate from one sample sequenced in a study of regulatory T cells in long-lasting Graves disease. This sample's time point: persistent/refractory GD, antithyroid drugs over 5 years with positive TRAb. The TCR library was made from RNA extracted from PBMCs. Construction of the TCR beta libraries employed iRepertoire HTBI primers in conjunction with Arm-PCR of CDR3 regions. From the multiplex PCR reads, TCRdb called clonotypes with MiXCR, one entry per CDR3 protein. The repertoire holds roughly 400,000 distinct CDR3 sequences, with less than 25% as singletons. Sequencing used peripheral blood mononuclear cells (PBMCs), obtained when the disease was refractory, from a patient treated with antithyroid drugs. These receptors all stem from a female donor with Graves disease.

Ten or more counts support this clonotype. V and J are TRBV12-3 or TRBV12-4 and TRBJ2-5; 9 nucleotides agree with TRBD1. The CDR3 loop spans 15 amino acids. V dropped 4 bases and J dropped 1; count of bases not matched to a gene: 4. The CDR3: CASSSDRGAQETQYF. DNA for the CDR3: TGTGCCAGCAGTTCCGACAGGGGGGCCCAAGAGACCCAGTACTTC.

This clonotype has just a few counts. Here the CDR3 reads CASSQDSSPGNIQYF. The CDR3 nucleotides read TGCGCCAGCAGCCAAGATTCCTCTCCGGGAAACATTCAGTACTTC. V gene TRBV4-3 combines with J gene TRBJ2-4, with D hard to call. Germline CDR1 and CDR2: LGHNA and YSLEER. The CDR3 covers 15 residues. Trimming left V 0 bases short and J 6 bases short, with 12 bases between.

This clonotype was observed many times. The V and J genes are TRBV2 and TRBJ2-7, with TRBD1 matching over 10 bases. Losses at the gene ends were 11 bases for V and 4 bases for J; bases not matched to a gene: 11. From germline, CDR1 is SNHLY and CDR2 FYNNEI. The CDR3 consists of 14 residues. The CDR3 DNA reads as TGTGCCTGGAGGGTCTCGGACAGGGGGTACGAGCAGTACTTC. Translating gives CAWRVSDRGYEQYF.

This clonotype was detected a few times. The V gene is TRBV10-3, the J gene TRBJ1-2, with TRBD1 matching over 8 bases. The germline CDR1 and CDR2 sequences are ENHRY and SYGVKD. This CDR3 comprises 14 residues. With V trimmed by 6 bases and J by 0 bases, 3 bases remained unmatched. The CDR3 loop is CAISRQGSNYGYTF. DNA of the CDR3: TGTGCCATCAGCAGACAGGGGTCTAACTATGGCTACACCTTC.

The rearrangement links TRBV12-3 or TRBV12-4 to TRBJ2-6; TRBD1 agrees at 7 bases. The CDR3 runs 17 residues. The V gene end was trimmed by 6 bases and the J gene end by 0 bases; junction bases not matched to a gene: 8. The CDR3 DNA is TGTGCCAGCAGCACTAGGACAGGTATCTCTGGGGCCAACGTCCTGACTTTC. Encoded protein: CASSTRTGISGANVLTF.

CDR3 sequence (DNA): TGTGCCAGCGCCCCCGACCGCAGGGGGCTGCGGGAGCAGTACTTC. Its translation: CASAPDRRGLREQYF. The chain joins TRBV6-1 to TRBJ2-7, with 8 bases fitting TRBD1. This CDR3 spans 15 amino acids. Germline V gene data show CDR1 as MNHNS and CDR2 as SASEGT. The trim removed 8 bases at V and 7 bases at J, leaving 16 bases unmatched.

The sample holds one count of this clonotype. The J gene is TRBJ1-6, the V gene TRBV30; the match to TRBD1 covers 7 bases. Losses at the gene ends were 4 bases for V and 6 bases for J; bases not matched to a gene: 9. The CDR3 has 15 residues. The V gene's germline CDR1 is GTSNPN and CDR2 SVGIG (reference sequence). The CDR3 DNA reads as TGTGCCTGGAAGATGCTGGGACAGCGTAATTCACCCCTCCACTTT. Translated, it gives CAWKMLGQRNSPLHF.

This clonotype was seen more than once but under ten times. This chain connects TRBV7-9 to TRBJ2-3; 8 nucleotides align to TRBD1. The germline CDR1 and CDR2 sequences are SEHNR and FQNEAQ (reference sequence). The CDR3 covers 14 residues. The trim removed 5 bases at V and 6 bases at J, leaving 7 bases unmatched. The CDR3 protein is CASSNQGAGDTQYF. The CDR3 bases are TGTGCCAGCAGCAACCAGGGGGCGGGGGATACGCAGTATTTT.

This CDR3 reads CASSLLRWGQGGYEQYF. The CDR3 DNA reads TGTGCCAGCAGTTTATTGCGGTGGGGACAGGGGGGTTACGAGCAGTACTTC. The gene calls are TRBV28 and TRBJ2-7; 11 nucleotides line up with TRBD1. Germline V lookup: CDR1 MDHEN, CDR2 SYDVKM. The ends lost 1 base at V and 4 bases at J; junction bases unmatched: 9. The CDR3 runs 17 residues.

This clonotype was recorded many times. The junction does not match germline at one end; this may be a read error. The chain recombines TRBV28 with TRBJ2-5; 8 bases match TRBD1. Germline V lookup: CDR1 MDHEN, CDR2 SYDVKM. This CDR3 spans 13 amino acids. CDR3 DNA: TGTGCCAGCAGTCCAAGGACAGGGCCGAAAGTTCCCTTC. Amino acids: CASSPRTGPKVPF.

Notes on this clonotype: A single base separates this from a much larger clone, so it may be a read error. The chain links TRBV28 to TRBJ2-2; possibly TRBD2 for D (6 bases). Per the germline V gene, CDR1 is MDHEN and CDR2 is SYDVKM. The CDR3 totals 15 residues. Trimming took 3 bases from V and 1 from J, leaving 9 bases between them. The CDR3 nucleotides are TGTGCCAGCAGTTTGAACGGGAGGAACACCGGGGAGCTGTTTTTT. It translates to CASSLNGRNTGELFF.

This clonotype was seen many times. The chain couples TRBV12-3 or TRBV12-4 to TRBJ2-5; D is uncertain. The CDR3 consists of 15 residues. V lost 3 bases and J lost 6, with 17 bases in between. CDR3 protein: CASSFSGGVGKTQYF. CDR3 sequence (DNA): TGTGCCAGCAGTTTTTCAGGTGGGGTCGGAAAGACCCAGTACTTC.

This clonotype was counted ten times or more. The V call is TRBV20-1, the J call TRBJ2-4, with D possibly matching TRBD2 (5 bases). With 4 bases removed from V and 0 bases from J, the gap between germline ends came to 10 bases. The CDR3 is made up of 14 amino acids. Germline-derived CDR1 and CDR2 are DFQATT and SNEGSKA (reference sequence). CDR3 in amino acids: CSANSVVAKNIQYF. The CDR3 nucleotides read TGCAGTGCTAATAGCGTCGTAGCCAAAAACATTCAGTACTTC.

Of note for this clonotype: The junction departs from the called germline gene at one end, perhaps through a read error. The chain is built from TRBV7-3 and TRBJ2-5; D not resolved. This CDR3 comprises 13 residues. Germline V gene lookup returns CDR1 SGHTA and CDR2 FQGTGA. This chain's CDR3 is CASSAYYGETQYF. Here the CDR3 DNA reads TGCGCCAGCAGCGCCTACTATGGAGAGACCCAGTACTTC.

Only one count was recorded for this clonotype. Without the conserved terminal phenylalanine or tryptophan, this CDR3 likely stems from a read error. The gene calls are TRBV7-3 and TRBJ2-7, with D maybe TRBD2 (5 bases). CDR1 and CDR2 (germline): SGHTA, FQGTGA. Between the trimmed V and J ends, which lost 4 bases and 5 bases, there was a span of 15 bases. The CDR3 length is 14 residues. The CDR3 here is CASSSLAGVNEQYS. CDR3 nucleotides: TGTGCCAGCAGCTCCCTAGCTGGAGTCAACGAGCAGTACTCC.

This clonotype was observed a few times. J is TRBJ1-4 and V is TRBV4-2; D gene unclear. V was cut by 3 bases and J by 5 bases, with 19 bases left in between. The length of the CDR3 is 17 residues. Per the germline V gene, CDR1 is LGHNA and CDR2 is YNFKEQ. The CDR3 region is CASSQGQEVWANEKLFF. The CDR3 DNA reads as TGTGCCAGCAGCCAGGGCCAGGAGGTCTGGGCCAATGAAAAACTGTTTTTT.

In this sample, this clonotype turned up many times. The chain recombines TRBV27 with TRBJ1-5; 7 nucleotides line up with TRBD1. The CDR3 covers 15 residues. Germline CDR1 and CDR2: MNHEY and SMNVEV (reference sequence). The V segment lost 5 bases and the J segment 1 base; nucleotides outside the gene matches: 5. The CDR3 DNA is TGTGCCAGCAGTCCCTCCAGGGGGAGCAATCAGCCCCAGCATTTT. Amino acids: CASSPSRGSNQPQHF.

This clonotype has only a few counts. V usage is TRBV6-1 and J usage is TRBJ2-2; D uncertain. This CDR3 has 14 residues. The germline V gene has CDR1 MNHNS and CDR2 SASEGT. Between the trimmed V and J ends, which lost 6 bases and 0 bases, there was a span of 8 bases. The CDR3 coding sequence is TGTGCCAGCAGCTCCAATACGAACACCGGGGAGCTGTTTTTT. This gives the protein CASSSNTNTGELFF.

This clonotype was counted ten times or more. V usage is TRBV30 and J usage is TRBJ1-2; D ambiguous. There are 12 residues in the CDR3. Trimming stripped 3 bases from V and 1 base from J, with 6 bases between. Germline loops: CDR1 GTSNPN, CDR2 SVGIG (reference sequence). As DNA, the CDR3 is TGTGCCTGGAGCCATATTAACTATGGCTACACCTTC. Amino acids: CAWSHINYGYTF.

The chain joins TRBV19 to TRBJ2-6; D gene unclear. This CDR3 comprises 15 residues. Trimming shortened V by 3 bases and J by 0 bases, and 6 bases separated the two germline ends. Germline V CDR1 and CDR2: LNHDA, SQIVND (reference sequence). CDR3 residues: CASSIPPSGANVLTF. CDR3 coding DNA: TGTGCCAGTAGTATTCCACCCTCTGGGGCCAACGTCCTGACTTTC.

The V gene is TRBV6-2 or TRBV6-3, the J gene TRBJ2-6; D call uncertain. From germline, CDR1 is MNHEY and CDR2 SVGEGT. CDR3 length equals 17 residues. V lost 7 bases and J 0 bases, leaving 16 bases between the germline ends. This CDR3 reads CASNRKVALSGANVLTF. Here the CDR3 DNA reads TGTGCCAGCAACCGGAAAGTGGCTCTCTCTGGGGCCAACGTCCTGACTTTC.

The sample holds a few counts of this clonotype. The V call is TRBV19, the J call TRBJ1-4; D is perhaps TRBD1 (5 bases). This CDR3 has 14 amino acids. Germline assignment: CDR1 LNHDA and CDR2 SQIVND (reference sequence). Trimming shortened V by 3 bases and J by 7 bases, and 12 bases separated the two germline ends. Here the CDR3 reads CASSISADSEKLFF. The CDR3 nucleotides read TGTGCCAGTAGTATCTCGGCTGACAGTGAAAAACTGTTTTTT. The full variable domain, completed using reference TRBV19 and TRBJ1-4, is DGGITQSPKYLFRKEGQNVTLSCEQNLNHDAMYWYRQDPGQGLRLIYYSQIVNDFQKGDIAEGYSVSREKKESFPLTVTSAQKNPTAFYLCASSISADSEKLFFGSGTQLSVL.

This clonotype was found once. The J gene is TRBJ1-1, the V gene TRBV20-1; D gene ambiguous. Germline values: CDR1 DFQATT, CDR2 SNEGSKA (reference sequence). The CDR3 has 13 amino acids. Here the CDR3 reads CRAVAGGITEAFF. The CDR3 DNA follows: TGCAGGGCGGTGGCGGGAGGAATCACTGAAGCTTTCTTT.